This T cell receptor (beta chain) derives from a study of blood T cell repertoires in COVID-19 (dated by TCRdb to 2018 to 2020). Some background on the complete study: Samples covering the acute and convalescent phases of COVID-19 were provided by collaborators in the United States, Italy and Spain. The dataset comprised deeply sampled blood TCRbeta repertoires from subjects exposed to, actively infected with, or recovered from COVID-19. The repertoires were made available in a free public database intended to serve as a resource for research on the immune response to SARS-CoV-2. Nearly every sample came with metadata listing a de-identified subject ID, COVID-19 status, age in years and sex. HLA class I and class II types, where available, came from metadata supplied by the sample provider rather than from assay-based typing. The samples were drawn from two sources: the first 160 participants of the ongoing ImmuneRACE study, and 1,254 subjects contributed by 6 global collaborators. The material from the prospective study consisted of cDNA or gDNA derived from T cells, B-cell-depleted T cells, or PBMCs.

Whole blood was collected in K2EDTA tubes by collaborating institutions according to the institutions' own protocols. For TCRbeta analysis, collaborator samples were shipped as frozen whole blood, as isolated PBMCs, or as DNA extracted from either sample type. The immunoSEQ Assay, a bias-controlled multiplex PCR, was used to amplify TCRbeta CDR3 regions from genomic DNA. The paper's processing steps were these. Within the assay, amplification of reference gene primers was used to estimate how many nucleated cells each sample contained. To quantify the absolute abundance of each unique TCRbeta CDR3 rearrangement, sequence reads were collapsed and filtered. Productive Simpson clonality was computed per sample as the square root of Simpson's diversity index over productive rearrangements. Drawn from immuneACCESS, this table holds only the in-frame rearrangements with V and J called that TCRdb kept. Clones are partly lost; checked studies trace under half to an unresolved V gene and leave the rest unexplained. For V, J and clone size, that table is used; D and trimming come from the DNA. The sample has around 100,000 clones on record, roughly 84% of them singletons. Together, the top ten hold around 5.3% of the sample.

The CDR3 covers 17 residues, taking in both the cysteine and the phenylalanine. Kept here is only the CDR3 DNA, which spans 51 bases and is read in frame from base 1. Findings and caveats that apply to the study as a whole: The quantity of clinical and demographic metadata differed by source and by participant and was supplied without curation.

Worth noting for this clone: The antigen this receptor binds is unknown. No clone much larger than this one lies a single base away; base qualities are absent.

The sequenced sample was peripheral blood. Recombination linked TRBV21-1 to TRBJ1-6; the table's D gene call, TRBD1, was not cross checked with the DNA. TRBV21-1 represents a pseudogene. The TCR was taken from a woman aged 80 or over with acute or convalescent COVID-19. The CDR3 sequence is CASSKTGNLANNSPLHF. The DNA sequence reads TGTGCCAGCAGCAAGACAGGGAATCTCGCCAATAATTCACCCCTCCACTTT.